The 19 T cell receptor beta chains below all came from one sample that was sequenced in a study of blood T cell repertoires in COVID-19. Produced via immunoSEQ multiplex PCR; TCRdb's table is partial and in-frame only. Among 140,000 to 150,000 clones listed, around nine tenths were seen once. What was sequenced was peripheral blood. Source of these receptors: a human donor in a cohort sampled during active COVID-19.

This clone was recorded once. The genes are TRBV19 and TRBJ2-1, with D possibly TRBD2 on 6 matching bases. The CDR3 is made up of 14 amino acids. The ends were cut back, 3 bases at V and 8 bases at J, with 14 bases in the middle. CDR1 is LNHDA, CDR2 SQIVND, per germline (reference sequence). CDR3 sequence (DNA): TGTGCCAGTAGTATTCAGGCTAGCGCTGATGAGCAGTTCTTC. Translation gives CASSIQASADEQFF.

V usage is TRBV6-6 and J usage is TRBJ2-1, with TRBD1 as a possible D gene (6 bases). Trimming pared 6 bases from V and 5 bases from J, leaving 14 bases between. The CDR3 runs to 14 residues. In germline, CDR1 is MNHNY, CDR2 SVGAGI (reference sequence). CDR3 in DNA: TGTGCCAGCAGACAGGACAGAGTAGACAATGAGCAGTTCTTC. Translated, it gives CASRQDRVDNEQFF.

The chain is built from TRBV6-2 or TRBV6-3 and TRBJ2-5, with 11 positions matching TRBD2. In germline, CDR1 is MNHEY, CDR2 SVGEGT. Losses at the gene ends were 6 bases for V and 5 bases for J; bases not matched to a gene: 17. The CDR3 totals 18 residues. CDR3 protein: CASSLGVLAGALEETQYF. CDR3 sequence (DNA): TGTGCCAGCAGCTTAGGGGTACTAGCGGGAGCTTTGGAGGAGACCCAGTACTTC.

The V call is TRBV2, the J call TRBJ2-7, with 9 bases that match TRBD2. Losses at the gene ends were 6 bases for V and 0 bases for J; bases not matched to a gene: 6. Looked up from germline, CDR1 is SNHLY and CDR2 is FYNNEI. The CDR3 is 15 amino acids. CDR3 loop: CASSRLAGSSYEQYF. The CDR3 DNA reads TGTGCCAGCAGCCGTCTAGCGGGAAGCTCCTACGAGCAGTACTTC.

The chain employs TRBV25-1 and TRBJ2-7; possibly TRBD2 for D (6 bases). Trimming stripped 3 bases from V and 4 bases from J, with 22 bases between. CDR1 is MGHDK, CDR2 SYGVNS, per germline. This CDR3 is 17 amino acids long. In DNA, the CDR3 is TGTGCCAGCAGTGACCCCAACCCGCGGGGAATCGTTTACGAGCAGTACTTC. It translates to CASSDPNPRGIVYEQYF.

This clone has just one count. This chain connects TRBV19 to TRBJ1-1, with 9 positions matching TRBD1. Germline loops: CDR1 LNHDA, CDR2 SQIVND (reference sequence). The CDR3 runs 15 residues. V trimming: 4 bases; J trimming: 1 base; junction bases outside the gene matches: 4. CDR3 protein: CASSKRTGENTEAFF. The CDR3 coding sequence is TGTGCCAGTAGTAAAAGGACAGGGGAGAACACTGAAGCTTTCTTT.

This sequence joins TRBV27 and TRBJ1-6, with D tentatively TRBD1 (6 bases). This CDR3 contains 17 residues. V was trimmed by 6 bases and J by 9 bases, leaving 24 bases between them. Germline loops: CDR1 MNHEY, CDR2 SMNVEV (reference sequence). CDR3 DNA sequence: TGTGCCAGCAGACTGACCGGGCCCCGAGGGGGTGGTTCACCCCTCCACTTT. This encodes CASRLTGPRGGGSPLHF.

The chain combines TRBV4-1 with TRBJ2-3; 7 bases fit TRBD1. V dropped 4 bases and J dropped 2; count of bases not matched to a gene: 9. CDR1 MGHRA and CDR2 YSYEKL come from the germline V gene. This CDR3 is 16 amino acids long. The DNA of the CDR3 is TGCGCCAGCAGCCGGCCGGGGACAGCCATCACAGATACGCAGTATTTT. Translating it yields CASSRPGTAITDTQYF.

The chain joins TRBV7-9 to TRBJ2-2; 12 bases match TRBD2. This CDR3 is 15 amino acids long. The germline gives CDR1 SEHNR, CDR2 FQNEAQ (reference sequence). V was pared by 5 bases and J by 6 bases, with 4 bases of the junction left unmatched. The CDR3 DNA follows: TGTGCCAGCAGCCCTAGCGGGGGGGTCGCCGGGGAGCTGTTTTTT. This gives the protein CASSPSGGVAGELFF.

The V gene is TRBV29-1, the J gene TRBJ2-1; D remains ambiguous. Germline CDR1 reads SQVTM; CDR2 reads ANQGSEA. CDR3 length: 13 residues. Deletions cut 2 bases from V and 5 bases from J, with 10 bases between. The chain's CDR3 is CSVESPRHNEQFF. In nucleotides, the CDR3 is TGCAGCGTTGAATCTCCTAGACACAATGAGCAGTTCTTC.

This sequence joins TRBV11-2 and TRBJ2-7, with 11 positions matching TRBD1. Germline V gives CDR1 SGHAT, CDR2 FQNNGV. This CDR3 region has 15 residues. V shed 1 base and J 1 base; nucleotides not matched to a gene: 0. CDR3 sequence: CASSLGDRGSYEQYF. Here the CDR3 DNA reads TGTGCCAGCAGCTTAGGGGACAGGGGGTCCTACGAGCAGTACTTC.

The chain carries TRBV9 and TRBJ1-1; D remains unclear. The germline V gene encodes CDR1 SGDLS and CDR2 YYNGEE. The CDR3 runs to 15 residues. Trimming cost V 0 bases and J 1 base, with 10 bases left between them. The CDR3 coding sequence is TGTGCCAGCAGCGTAGTAGCAGCGCGGAACACTGAAGCTTTCTTT. Protein product: CASSVVAARNTEAFF.

This clone was counted ten times or more. The rearrangement joins TRBV27 to TRBJ1-1; D is unresolved. V gave up 4 bases and J gave up 2 bases, with 11 bases separating them. The germline V gene encodes CDR1 MNHEY and CDR2 SMNVEV (reference sequence). This CDR3 has 14 amino acids. The CDR3 loop is CASSWRGINTEAFF. Here the CDR3 DNA reads TGTGCCAGCAGTTGGAGAGGGATTAACACTGAAGCTTTCTTT.

The rearrangement links TRBV6-5 to TRBJ2-5; no definite D call. V was cut by 6 bases and J by 5 bases, with 10 bases left in between. The CDR3 has 12 residues. The germline V gene encodes CDR1 MNHEY and CDR2 SVGAGI. The CDR3, as DNA: TGTGCCAGCAGGGTCCTCGGGGAGACCCAGTACTTC. Amino acids: CASRVLGETQYF.

The V call is TRBV19, the J call TRBJ1-3, with unresolved D. CDR3 length equals 15 residues. V shed 4 bases and J shed 3 bases, with 13 bases lying between them. Germline assignment: CDR1 LNHDA and CDR2 SQIVND (reference sequence). The CDR3 is CASSTPGEHGNTIYF. CDR3 nucleotides: TGTGCCAGTAGTACCCCTGGGGAGCATGGAAACACCATATATTTT.

The V gene is TRBV3-1 (or the pseudogene TRBV3-2), the J gene TRBJ1-2; no clear D gene. Germline loops: CDR1 LGHDT, CDR2 YNNKEL (reference sequence). The CDR3 totals 15 residues. Trimming took off 1 base at V and 4 bases at J, with 13 bases between the two ends. DNA of the CDR3: TGTGCCAGCAGCCAAGCCCCCCAGGTCAGCTATGGCTACACCTTC. Translation: CASSQAPQVSYGYTF.

J is TRBJ1-2 and V is TRBV6-5; TRBD1 is a possible D gene (5 bases). Germline values: CDR1 MNHEY, CDR2 SVGAGI. The CDR3 runs 13 residues. The V and J ends lost 6 bases and 7 bases respectively, with 15 bases between them. The CDR3 DNA reads as TGTGCCAGCAGGACCCCAGGGAAAGGTGGCTACACCTTC. Its protein product is CASRTPGKGGYTF.

V gene TRBV19 combines with J gene TRBJ2-3; D gene uncertain. The CDR3 totals 14 residues. Germline CDR1 LNHDA, CDR2 SQIVND (reference sequence). Deletions cut 5 bases from V and 1 base from J, with 10 bases between. The CDR3 spells CASSSGLRTDTQYF. CDR3 coding DNA: TGTGCCAGTAGTTCCGGTCTGCGCACAGATACGCAGTATTTT.

This clone was seen only once. The rearrangement links TRBV6-6 to TRBJ1-6; tentative D call: TRBD1 (5 bases). The CDR3 is 15 amino acids. V shed 0 bases and J shed 6 bases, with 9 bases lying between them. CDR1 MNHNY and CDR2 SVGAGI come from the germline V gene (reference sequence). The CDR3 sequence is CASSYSETVNSPLHF. CDR3 DNA: TGTGCCAGCAGTTACTCGGAGACAGTTAATTCACCCCTCCACTTT.